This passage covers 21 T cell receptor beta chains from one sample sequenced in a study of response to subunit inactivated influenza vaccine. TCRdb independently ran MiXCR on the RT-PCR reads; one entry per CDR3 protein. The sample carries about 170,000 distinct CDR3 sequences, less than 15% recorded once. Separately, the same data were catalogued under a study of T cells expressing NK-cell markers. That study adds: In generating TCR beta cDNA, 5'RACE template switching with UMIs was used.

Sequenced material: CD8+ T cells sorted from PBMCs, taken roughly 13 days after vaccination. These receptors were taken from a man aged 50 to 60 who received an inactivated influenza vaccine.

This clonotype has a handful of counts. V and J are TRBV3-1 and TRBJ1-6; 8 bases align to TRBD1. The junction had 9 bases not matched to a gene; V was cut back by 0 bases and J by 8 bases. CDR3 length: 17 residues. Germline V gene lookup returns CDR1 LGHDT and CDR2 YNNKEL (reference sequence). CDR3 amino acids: CASSQDLYRGFDSPLHF. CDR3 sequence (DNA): TGTGCCAGCAGCCAAGATTTGTACAGGGGGTTTGATTCACCCCTCCACTTT. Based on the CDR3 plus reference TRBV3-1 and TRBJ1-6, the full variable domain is DTAVSQTPKYLVTQMGNDKSIKCEQNLGHDTMYWYKQDSKKFLKIMFSYNNKELIINETVPNRFSPKSPDKAHLNLHINSLELGDSAVYFCASSQDLYRGFDSPLHFGNGTRLTVT.

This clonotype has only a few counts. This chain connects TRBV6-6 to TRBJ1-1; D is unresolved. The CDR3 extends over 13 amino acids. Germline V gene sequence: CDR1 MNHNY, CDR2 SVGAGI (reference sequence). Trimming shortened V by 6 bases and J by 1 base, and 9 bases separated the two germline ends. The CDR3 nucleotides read TGTGCCAGCAGGGACGGTCGGAACACTGAAGCTTTCTTT. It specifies CASRDGRNTEAFF.

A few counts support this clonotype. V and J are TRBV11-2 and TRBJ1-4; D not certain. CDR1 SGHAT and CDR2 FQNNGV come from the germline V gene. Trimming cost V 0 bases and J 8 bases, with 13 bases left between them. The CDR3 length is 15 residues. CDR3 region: CASSLDLLGSEKLFF. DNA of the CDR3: TGTGCCAGCAGCTTAGATCTACTAGGGAGCGAAAAACTGTTTTTT. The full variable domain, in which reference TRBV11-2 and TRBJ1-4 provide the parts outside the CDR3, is EAGVAQSPRYKIIEKRQSVAFWCNPISGHATLYWYQQILGQGPKLLIQFQNNGVVDDSQLPKDRFSAERLKGVDSTLKIQPAKLEDSAVYLCASSLDLLGSEKLFFGSGTQLSVL.

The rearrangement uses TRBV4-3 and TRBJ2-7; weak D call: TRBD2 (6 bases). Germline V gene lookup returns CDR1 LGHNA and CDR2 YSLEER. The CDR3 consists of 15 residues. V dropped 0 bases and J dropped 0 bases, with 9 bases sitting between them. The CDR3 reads CASSQERGISYEQYF. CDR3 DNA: TGCGCCAGCAGCCAAGAGCGGGGAATCTCCTACGAGCAGTACTTC.

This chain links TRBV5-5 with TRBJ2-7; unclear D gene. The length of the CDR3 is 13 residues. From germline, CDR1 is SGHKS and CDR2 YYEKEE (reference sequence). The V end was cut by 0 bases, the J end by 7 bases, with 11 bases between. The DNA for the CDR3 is TGTGCCAGCAGCTTGGATAGGCTGGGGGAGCAGTACTTC. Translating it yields CASSLDRLGEQYF.

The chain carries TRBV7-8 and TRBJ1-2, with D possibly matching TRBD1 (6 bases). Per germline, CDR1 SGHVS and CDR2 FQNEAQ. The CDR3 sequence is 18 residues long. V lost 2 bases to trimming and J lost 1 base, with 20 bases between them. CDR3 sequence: CASSLFGGAAAFNYGYTF. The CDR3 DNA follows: TGTGCCAGCAGCTTATTCGGGGGGGCGGCGGCATTTAACTATGGCTACACCTTC.

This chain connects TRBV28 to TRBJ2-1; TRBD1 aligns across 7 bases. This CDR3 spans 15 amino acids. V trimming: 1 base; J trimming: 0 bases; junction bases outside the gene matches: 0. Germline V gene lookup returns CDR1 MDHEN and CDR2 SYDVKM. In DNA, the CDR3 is TGTGCCAGCAGTTTATACAGGGGCTCCTACAATGAGCAGTTCTTC. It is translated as CASSLYRGSYNEQFF.

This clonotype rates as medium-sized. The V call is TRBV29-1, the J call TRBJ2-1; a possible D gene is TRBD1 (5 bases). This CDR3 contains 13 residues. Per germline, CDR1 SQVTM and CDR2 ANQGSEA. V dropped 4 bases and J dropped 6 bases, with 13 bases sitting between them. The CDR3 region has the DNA TGCAGCGTTGTAAGGGGTCAGCCCAATGAGCAGTTCTTC. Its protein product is CSVVRGQPNEQFF.

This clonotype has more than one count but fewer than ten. The CDR3 bases are TGTGCCAGCAGCTCCCTAGCGGGGGGGCACGAGCAGTACTTC. Translating gives CASSSLAGGHEQYF. The rearrangement links TRBV7-6 to TRBJ2-7, with 12 bases that match TRBD2. Germline V gene lookup returns CDR1 SGHVS and CDR2 FNYEAQ. The V segment lost 4 bases and the J segment 5 bases; nucleotides outside the gene matches: 3. The CDR3 is 14 amino acids.

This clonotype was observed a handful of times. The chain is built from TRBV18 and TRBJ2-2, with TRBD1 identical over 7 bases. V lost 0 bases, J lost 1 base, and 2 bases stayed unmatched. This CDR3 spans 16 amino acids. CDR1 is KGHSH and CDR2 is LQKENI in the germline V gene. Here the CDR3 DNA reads TGTGCCAGCTCACCACCCGGGACAGAGAACACCGGGGAGCTGTTTTTT. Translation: CASSPPGTENTGELFF.

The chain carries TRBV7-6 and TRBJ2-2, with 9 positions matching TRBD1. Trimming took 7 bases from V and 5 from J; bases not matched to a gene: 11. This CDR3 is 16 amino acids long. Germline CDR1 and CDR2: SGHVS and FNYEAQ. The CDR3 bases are TGTGCCAGCACCTACGACTGGACAGGGGTTACCGGGGAGCTGTTTTTT. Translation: CASTYDWTGVTGELFF.

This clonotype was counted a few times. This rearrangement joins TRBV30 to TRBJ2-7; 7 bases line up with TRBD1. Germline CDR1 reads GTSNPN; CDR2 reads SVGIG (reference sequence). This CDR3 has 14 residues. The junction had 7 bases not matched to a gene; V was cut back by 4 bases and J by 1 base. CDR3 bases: TGTGCCTGGACCTACGGGACAGTGTCCTACGAGCAGTACTTC. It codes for CAWTYGTVSYEQYF.

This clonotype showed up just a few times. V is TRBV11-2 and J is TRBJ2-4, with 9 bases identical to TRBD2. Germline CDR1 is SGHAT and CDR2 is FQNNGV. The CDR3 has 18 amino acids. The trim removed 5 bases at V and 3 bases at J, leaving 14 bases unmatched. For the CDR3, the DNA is TGTGCCAGCAGCCCCTCCGCGGGACTAGCATCGGACAAAAACATTCAGTACTTC. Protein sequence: CASSPSAGLASDKNIQYF.

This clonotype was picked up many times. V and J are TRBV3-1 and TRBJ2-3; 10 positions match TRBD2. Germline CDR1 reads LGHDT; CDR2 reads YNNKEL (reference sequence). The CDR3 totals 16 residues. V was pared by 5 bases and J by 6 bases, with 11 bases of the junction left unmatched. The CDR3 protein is CASSTGWASGSDTQYF. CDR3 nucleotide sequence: TGTGCCAGCAGCACTGGCTGGGCTAGCGGGAGCGATACGCAGTATTTT.

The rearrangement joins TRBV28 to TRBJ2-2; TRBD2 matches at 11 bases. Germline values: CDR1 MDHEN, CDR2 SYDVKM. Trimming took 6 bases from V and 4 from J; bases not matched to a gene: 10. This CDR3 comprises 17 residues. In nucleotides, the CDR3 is TGTGCCAGCAGCCTGACCCTAGCGGGGGGCCTCACCGGGGAGCTGTTTTTT. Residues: CASSLTLAGGLTGELFF. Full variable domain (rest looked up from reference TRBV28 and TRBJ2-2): DVKVTQSSRYLVKRTGEKVFLECVQDMDHENMFWYRQDPGLGLRLIYFSYDVKMKEKGDIPEGYSVSREKKERFSLILESASTNQTSMYLCASSLTLAGGLTGELFFGEGSRLTVL.

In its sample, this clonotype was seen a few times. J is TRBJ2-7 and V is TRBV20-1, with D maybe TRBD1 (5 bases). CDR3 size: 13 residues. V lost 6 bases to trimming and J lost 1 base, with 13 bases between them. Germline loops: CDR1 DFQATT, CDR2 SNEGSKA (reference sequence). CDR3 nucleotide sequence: TGCAGTGCCTCGACAGCCAATTCCTACGAGCAGTACTTC. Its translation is CSASTANSYEQYF.

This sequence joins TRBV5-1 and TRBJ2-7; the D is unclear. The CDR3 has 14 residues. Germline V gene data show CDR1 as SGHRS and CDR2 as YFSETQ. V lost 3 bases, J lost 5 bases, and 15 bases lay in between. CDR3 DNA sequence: TGCGCCAGCAGCTCCCTGCTATCTCCCAACGAGCAGTACTTC. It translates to CASSSLLSPNEQYF.

CDR3 protein: CATPRDRGYNEQFF. As DNA, the CDR3 is TGTGCCACCCCCCGGGACAGGGGTTACAATGAGCAGTTCTTC. V usage is TRBV2 and J usage is TRBJ2-1; 10 bases map to TRBD1. Losses at the gene ends were 10 bases for V and 4 bases for J; bases not matched to a gene: 7. The CDR3 totals 14 residues. CDR1 and CDR2 from the germline V gene are SNHLY and FYNNEI. The whole variable domain, remainder taken from reference TRBV2 and TRBJ2-1, is EPEVTQTPSHQVTQMGQEVILRCVPISNHLYFYWYRQILGQKVEFLVSFYNNEISEKSEIFDDQFSVERPDGSNFTLKIRSTKLEDSAMYFCATPRDRGYNEQFFGPGTRLTVL.

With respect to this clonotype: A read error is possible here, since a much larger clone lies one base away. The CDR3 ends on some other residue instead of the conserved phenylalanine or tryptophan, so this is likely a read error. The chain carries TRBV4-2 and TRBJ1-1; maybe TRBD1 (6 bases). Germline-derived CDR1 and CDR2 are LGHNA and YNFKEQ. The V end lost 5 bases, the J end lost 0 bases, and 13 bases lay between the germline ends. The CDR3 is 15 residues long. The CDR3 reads CASSREGGMNTEAFL. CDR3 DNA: TGTGCCAGCAGCAGGGAGGGGGGTATGAACACTGAAGCTTTCCTT.

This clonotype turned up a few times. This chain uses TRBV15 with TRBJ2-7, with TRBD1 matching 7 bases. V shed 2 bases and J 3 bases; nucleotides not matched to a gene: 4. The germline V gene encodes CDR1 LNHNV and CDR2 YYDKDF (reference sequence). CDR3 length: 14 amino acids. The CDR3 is CATSRTGTDYEQYF. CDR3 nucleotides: TGTGCCACCAGCAGAACCGGGACAGACTACGAGCAGTACTTC.

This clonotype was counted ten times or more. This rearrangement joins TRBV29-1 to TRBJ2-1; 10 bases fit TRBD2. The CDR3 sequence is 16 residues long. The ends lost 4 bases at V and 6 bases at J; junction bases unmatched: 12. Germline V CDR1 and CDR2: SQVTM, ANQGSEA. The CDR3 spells CSVVGLAGVVSNEQFF. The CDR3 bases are TGCAGCGTTGTCGGTCTAGCGGGAGTTGTTAGCAATGAGCAGTTCTTC.